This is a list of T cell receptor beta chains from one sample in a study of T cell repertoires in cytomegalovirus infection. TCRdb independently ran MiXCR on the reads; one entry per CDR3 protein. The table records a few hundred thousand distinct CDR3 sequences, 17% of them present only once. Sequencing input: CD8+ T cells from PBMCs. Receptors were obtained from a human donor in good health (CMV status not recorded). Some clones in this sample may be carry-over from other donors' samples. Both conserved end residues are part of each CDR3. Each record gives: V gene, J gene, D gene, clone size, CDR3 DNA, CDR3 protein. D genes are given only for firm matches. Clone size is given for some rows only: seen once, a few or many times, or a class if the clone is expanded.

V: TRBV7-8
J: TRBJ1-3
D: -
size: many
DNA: TGTGCCAGCAGCTTAGCTACATATGGGCTAGACACCATATATTTT
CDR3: CASSLATYGLDTIYF

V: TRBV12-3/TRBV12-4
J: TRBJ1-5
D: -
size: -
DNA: TGTGCCAGCTACAGTTTGGTTTTCTCAGATCAGCCCCAGCATTTT
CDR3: CASYSLVFSDQPQHF

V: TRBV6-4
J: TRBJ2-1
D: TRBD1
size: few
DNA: TGTGCCAGCAGTACCGGACAGGGGGCAGGCAATGAGCAGTTCTTC
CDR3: CASSTGQGAGNEQFF

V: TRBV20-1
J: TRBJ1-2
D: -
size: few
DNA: TGCAGTGCTAGAGTTCCGGAATCTAACTATGGCTACACCTTC
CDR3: CSARVPESNYGYTF

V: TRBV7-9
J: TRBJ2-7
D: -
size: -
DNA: TGTGCCAGCAGCTTAGAAAACCCCAGGGACGAGCAGTACTTC
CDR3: CASSLENPRDEQYF

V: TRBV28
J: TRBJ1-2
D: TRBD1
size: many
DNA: TGTGCCAGCAGGGACAGGGGCTCCTATGGCTACACCTTC
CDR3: CASRDRGSYGYTF

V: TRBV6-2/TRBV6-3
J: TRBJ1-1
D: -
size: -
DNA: TGTGCCAGCAGTTACTCTCCGGGTAACACTGAAGCTTTCTTT
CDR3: CASSYSPGNTEAFF

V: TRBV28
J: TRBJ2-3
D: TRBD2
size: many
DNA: TGTGCCAGCAGTGACCCTGCCTCGGGGGGTCGGACAGATACGCAGTATTTT
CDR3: CASSDPASGGRTDTQYF

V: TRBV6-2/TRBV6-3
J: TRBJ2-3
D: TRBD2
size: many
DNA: TGTGCCAGCAGTTACGAGGTTTACGGGGGGGTTACAGATACGCAGTATTTT
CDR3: CASSYEVYGGVTDTQYF

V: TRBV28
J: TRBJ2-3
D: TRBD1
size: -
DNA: TGTGCCAGCAGTTTGGGTGGGGCAGGGGGCGCTGCGGATACGCAGTATTTT
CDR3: CASSLGGAGGAADTQYF

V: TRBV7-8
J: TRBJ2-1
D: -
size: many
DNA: TGTGCCAGCAGCACGAGAGGCCCTTTAAGCTCCTACAATGAGCAGTTCTTC
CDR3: CASSTRGPLSSYNEQFF

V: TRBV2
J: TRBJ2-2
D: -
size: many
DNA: TGTGCCAGCAGCCTTACCGGGGAGCTGTTTTTT
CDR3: CASSLTGELFF

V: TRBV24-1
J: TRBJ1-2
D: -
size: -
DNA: TGTGCCACCTCGGACAGCTATGGCTACACCTTC
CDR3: CATSDSYGYTF

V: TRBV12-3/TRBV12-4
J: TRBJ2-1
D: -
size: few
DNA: TGTGCCAGCAGACCATGGGGTTCCACCTACAATGAGCAGTTCTTC
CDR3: CASRPWGSTYNEQFF

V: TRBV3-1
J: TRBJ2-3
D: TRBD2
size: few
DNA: TGTGCCAGCAGCACGCGCCAGCTCCGGACTAGCGGGAGATCTAGCACAGATACGCAGTATTTT
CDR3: CASSTRQLRTSGRSSTDTQYF

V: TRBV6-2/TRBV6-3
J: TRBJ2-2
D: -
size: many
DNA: TGTGCCAGCAAGAGAATCGTGAACACCGGGGAGCTGTTTTTT
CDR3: CASKRIVNTGELFF

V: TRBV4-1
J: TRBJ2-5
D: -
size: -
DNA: TGTGCCAGCAGCCAAGAGGCGACAGGTCAAGAGACCCAGTACTTC
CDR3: CASSQEATGQETQYF

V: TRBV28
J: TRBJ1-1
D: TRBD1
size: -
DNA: TGTGCCAGCAGTTTCCATCAGATCAGGGGGCGGGCTTTCTTT
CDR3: CASSFHQIRGRAFF

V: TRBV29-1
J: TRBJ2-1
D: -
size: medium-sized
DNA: TGCAGCGTCCCAGGCCCGTTGGGGCTCGACAATGAGCAGTTCTTC
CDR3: CSVPGPLGLDNEQFF

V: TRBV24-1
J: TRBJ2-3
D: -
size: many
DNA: TGTGCCACCATCGAACCTGGGACAGATACGCAGTATTTT
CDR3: CATIEPGTDTQYF

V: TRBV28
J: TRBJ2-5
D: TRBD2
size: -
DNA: TGTGCCAGCAGTCATCTAGCGGGGGAAGAGACCCAGTACTTC
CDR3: CASSHLAGEETQYF

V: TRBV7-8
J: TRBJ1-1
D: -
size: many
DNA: TGTGCCAGCAGCTTATATGGGGGTTGGGCGGTGGAAGCTTTCTTT
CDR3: CASSLYGGWAVEAFF

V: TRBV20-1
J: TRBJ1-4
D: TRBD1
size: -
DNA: TGCAGTGCTAGTGGGACAGGGGTCGCTAATGAAAAACTGTTTTTT
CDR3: CSASGTGVANEKLFF

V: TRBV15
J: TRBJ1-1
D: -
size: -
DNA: TGTGCCACCAGCAGAGATCGCCGGGAGGGCTTGGGGACTGAAGCTTTCTTT
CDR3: CATSRDRREGLGTEAFF

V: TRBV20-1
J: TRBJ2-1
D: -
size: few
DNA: TGCAGTGCTAGAGATCTTACGGGACCCCCGGCTGAGCAGTTCTTC
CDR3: CSARDLTGPPAEQFF

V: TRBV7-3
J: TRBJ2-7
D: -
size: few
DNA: TGTGCCAGCAGCCCGAAGGAGTTCGACGAGCAGTACTTC
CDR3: CASSPKEFDEQYF

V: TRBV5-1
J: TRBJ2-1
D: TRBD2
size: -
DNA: TGCGCCAGCACCGAGGCGGGGGGCTGGAATGAGCAGTTCTTC
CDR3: CASTEAGGWNEQFF

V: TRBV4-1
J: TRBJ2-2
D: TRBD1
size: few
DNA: TGCGCCAGCAGCTCTAACCCCGGGACAGGGAACAGTCGTAGCACCGGGGAGCTGTTTTTT
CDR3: CASSSNPGTGNSRSTGELFF

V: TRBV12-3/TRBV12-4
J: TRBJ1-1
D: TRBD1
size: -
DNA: TGTGCCAGCAGTTCCGGGACAGGGTTGGACACTGAAGCTTTCTTT
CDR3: CASSSGTGLDTEAFF